This TCR beta chain was identified during a study of identical twins (dated by TCRdb to the mid-2010s). The study in broad terms: To test whether fetal clonotypes persist, the study used deep sequencing on TCR alpha and beta repertoires from monozygotic twins, unrelated adults of various ages, and cord blood. Replicate twin experiments were performed at different times using different library preparation protocols to rule out contamination.

Including cysteine and phenylalanine, the CDR3 has 18 amino acids. The DNA shown is the 54-base CDR3, in frame from base 1. Reading the germline V gene (reference sequence) gives CDR1 SSHAT and CDR2 FNYEAQ. Library method: 5' RACE. Sequencing instrument: Illumina HiSeq 2000. A universal primer binding site was introduced by template switching, and a unique molecular identifier was present in the final cDNA, enabling accurate counting of TCR cDNA molecules. First-strand cDNA for TCR alpha and beta chains was synthesized from specific primers in the conserved constant-segment region. Each cDNA library was double barcoded, with a SMART-Mk sample barcode plus Illumina barcodes, to control for contamination. TruSeq adapter sequences and Illumina sample barcodes were added in two successive PCR steps. TCR alpha and beta cDNA libraries were sequenced on the Illumina HiSeq platform with custom primers. In the original analysis: MiGEC was used to process raw reads and extract unique molecular identifiers, and MiXCR was used to find CDR3 positions. Recombination models were inferred per individual with the repgenHMM and IGoR tools using an EM algorithm. Shared clonotypes were analyzed with the tcR package in R, and sharing was normalized by the product of cloneset sizes. Out-of-frame nonproductive sequences were analyzed to study raw recombination free of thymic and clonal selection effects. In-frame beta chains were kept once TCRdb had trimmed the public reads at Q25 with fastp and called clones with MiXCR. Identical CDR3 proteins give one entry, which carries the most common genes and DNA. The V and J calls and clone size are TCRdb's, not the authors'. This sample lists 400,000 to 650,000 distinct CDR3 sequences; around 20% were detected once. The ten most abundant clones make up about 0.93% of the sample.

General findings and caveats noted by the study authors: Out-of-frame TCR alpha sharing in monozygotic twins was systematically underestimated by recombination models, whereas sharing between unrelated individuals was in agreement with the recombination models. Compared with coincidental sharing between unrelated individuals, out-of-frame TCR alpha sequences shared between twins showed an excess of sequences with low generation probability. In beta out-of-frame sequences, excess twin sharing was weaker, because having fewer shared sequences lowered the signal-to-noise ratio. Because the same donors could not be followed over many years, the conclusions depended on cross-sectional statistical analysis. Abundant cord blood beta clonotypes had fewer insertions, young adult naive repertoires showed a similar but weaker trend, and memory repertoires showed no such trend. Invariant T cells such as MAIT and iNKT could partly confound zero-insertion analyses, though diverse VJ usage argued against this for most clonotypes.

A few counts support this clonotype. Its antigen target is currently unknown. An end of the junction differs from the germline gene, which may be a read error. Only healthy Caucasian donors were included. Three pairs of female monozygotic twins, all aged 18 to 29 years, were included in the twin cohort. Positive isolation kits from Invitrogen were used to isolate the CD4+ and CD8+ T cell populations. This sample also belongs to another study, concerning T cells expressing NK-cell markers. The second investigation adds: Eight or nine donors provided sorted CD3+CD56+NKG2C+, CD3+CD56+NKG2C- and CD3+CD56-NKG2C+ T-cell subsets, whose TCR beta-chain repertoires were profiled. Among the eight sequenced donors, only one was HCMV-seronegative, while the other seven were HCMV-seropositive. To restrict sorting to alphabetaTCR-expressing T cells, an anti-gammadeltaTCR antibody was added in several experiments. For 6 or 7 donors, the dominant CD3+CD56+NKG2C+ clonotypes were among the top 10 CD8+ clonotypes and accounted for roughly 1.0-7.5% of CD8+ T cells. Those dominant clonotypes were again the most abundant among CD3+CD56-NKG2C+ cells in several donors, at roughly 25-65%. It remained unclear whether the expanded NKG2C-expressing T cell clones were specific for HCMV antigens. The eight sequenced donors were randomly selected healthy volunteers, three men and five women. A commercial ELISA kit detecting HCMV-specific IgG in serum was used to determine HCMV serostatus. MIGEC was used to demultiplex reads and group the reads by UMI, and MiTCR was used to assemble and quantify clonotypes. Only TCR cDNA sequences supported by at least two reads were kept to exclude erroneous sequences. The tcR package was used for downstream repertoire analysis, and clonotypes were matched across fractions by CDR3 nucleotide sequence plus V segment. VDJmatch was used to annotate antigen specificity against VDJdb, with one amino acid substitution in CDR3 allowed.

The chain uses TRBV7-7 and TRBJ2-7; 8 of the junction bases match TRBD1. The sequence came from a young woman in good health. The source material was CD4+ T cells sorted from blood. The DNA sequence reads TGTGCTAGCAGCGCGCGCCAAATGGGTCAGGGGGCTTCCTACGAGCAGTACTTC. It specifies CASSARQMGQGASYEQYF.